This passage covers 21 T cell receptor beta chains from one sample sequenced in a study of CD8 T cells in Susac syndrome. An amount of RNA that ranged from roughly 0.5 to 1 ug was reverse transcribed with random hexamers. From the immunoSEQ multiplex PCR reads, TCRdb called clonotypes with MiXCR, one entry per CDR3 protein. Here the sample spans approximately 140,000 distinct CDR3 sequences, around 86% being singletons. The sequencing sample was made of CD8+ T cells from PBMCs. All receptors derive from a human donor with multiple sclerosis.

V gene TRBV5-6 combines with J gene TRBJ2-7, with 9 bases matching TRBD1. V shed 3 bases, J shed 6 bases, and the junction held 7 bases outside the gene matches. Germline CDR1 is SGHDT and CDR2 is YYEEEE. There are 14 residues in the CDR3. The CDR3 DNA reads TGTGCCAGCAGCTGGGGACAGGGAGTCGTCGAGCAGTACTTC. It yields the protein CASSWGQGVVEQYF. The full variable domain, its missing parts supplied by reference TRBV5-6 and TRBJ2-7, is DAGVTQSPTHLIKTRGQQVTLRCSPKSGHDTVSWYQQALGQGPQFIFQYYEEEERQRGNFPDRFSGHQFPNYSSELNVNALLLGDSALYLCASSWGQGVVEQYFGPGTRLTVT.

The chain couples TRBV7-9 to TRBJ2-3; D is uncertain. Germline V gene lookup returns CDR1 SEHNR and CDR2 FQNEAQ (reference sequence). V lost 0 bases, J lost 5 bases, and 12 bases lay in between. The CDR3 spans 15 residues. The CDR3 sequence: CASSLAVLGLDTQYF. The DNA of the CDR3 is TGTGCCAGCAGCTTAGCTGTACTCGGGCTAGATACGCAGTATTTT.

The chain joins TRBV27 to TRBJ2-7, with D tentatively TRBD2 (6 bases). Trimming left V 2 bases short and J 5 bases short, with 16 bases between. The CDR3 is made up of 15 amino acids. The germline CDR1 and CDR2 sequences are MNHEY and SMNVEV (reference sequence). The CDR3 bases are TGTGCCAGCAGTTTAAACGTGCGGGGAATCGACGAGCAGTACTTC. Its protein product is CASSLNVRGIDEQYF.

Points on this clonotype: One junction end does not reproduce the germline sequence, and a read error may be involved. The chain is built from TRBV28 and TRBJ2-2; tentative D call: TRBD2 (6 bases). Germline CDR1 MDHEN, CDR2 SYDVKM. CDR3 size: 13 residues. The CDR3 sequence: CASGFAGLEELFF. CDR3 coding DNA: TGTGCCAGCGGTTTTGCGGGGTTAGAGGAGCTGTTTTTT.

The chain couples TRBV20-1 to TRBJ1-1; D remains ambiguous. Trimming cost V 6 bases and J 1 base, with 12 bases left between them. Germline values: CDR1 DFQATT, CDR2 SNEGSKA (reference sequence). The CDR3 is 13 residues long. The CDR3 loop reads CSAHQLQNTEAFF. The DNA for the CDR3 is TGCAGTGCGCATCAATTACAGAACACTGAAGCTTTCTTT.

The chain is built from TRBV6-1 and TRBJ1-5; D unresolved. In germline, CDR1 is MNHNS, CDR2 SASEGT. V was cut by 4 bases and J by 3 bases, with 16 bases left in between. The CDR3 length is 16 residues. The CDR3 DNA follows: TGTGCCAGCAGTGCCTTAAGGGCAGGAGTCAATCAGCCCCAGCATTTT. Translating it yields CASSALRAGVNQPQHF.

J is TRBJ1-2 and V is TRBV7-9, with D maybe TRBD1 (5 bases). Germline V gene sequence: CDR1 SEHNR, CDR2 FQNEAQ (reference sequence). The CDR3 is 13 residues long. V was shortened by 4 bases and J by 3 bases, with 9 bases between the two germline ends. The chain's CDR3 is CASSSQEDYGYTF. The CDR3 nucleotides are TGTGCCAGCAGCTCACAGGAGGACTATGGCTACACCTTC.

The CDR3 bases are TGTGCCACCAGTGATTCTAGCAGCGATCAGCCCCAGCATTTT. Translation: CATSDSSSDQPQHF. This rearrangement joins TRBV24-1 to TRBJ1-5; D not certain. This CDR3 spans 14 amino acids. V lost 2 bases and J 5 bases, leaving 9 bases between the germline ends. CDR1 is KGHDR, CDR2 SFDVKD, per germline.

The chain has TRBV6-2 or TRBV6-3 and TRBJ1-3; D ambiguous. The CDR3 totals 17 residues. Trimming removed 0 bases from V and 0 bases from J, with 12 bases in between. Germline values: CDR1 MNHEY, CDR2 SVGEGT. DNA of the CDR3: TGTGCCAGCAGTTACTCGAGAGAAGTGAACTCTGGAAACACCATATATTTT. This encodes CASSYSREVNSGNTIYF.

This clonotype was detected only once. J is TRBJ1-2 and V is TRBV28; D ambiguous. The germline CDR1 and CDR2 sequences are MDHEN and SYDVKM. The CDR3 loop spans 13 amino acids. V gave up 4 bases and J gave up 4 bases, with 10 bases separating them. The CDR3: CASSSTEVYGYTF. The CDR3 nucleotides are TGTGCCAGCAGTTCGACGGAGGTCTATGGCTACACCTTC.

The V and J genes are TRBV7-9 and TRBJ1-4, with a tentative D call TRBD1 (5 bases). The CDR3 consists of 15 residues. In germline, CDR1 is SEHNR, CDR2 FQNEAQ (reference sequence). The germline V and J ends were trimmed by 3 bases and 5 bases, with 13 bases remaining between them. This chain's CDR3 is CASSLPWRGNEKLFF. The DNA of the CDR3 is TGTGCCAGCAGCTTGCCCTGGAGGGGCAATGAAAAACTGTTTTTT.

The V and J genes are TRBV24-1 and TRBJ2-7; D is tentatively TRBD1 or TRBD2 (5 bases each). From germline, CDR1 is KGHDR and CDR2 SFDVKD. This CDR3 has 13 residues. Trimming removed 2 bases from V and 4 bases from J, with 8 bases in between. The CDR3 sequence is CATSDSWGYEQYF. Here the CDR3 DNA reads TGTGCCACCAGTGATTCCTGGGGGTACGAGCAGTACTTC.

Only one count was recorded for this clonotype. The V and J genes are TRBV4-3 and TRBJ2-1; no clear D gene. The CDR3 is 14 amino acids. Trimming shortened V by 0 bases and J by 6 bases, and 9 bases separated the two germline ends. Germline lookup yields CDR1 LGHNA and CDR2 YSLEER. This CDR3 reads CASSQDIFPNEQFF. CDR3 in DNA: TGCGCCAGCAGCCAAGATATATTCCCCAATGAGCAGTTCTTC.

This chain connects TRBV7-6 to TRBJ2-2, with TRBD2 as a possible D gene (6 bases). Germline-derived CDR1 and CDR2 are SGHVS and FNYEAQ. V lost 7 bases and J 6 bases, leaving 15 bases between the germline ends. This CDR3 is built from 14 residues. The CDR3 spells CASTHRRGAGELFF. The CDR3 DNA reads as TGTGCCAGCACCCATCGGAGGGGCGCCGGGGAGCTGTTTTTT.

CDR3 DNA: TGTGCCAGCAGTTGGGCGGGGGAGACCCAGTACTTC. The encoded protein is CASSWAGETQYF. The chain uses TRBV27 and TRBJ2-5; D is possibly TRBD2 (6 bases). V was cut by 4 bases and J by 5 bases, with 8 bases left in between. In germline, CDR1 is MNHEY, CDR2 SMNVEV (reference sequence). The CDR3 runs to 12 residues.

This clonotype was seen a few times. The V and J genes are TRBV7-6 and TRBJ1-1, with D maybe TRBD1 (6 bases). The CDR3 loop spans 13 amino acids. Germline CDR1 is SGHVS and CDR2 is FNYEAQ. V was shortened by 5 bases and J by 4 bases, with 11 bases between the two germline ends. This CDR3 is CASSLTGTTEAFF. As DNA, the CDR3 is TGTGCCAGCAGCCTAACAGGGACCACTGAAGCTTTCTTT.

In DNA, the CDR3 is TGCGCCAGCAGCCCGCAGGGTTTCCACGAGCAGTACTTC. It translates to CASSPQGFHEQYF. The V gene is TRBV4-1, the J gene TRBJ2-7; maybe TRBD1 (5 bases). Germline V lookup: CDR1 MGHRA, CDR2 YSYEKL. The CDR3 spans 13 residues. Between the trimmed V and J ends, which lost 4 bases and 5 bases, there was a span of 12 bases.

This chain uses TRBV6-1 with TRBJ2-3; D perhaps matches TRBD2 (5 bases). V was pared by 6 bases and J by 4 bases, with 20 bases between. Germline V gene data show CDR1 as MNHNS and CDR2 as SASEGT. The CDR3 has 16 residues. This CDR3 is CASRRSVLSFADTQYF. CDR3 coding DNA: TGTGCCAGCAGACGTAGCGTATTAAGCTTCGCAGATACGCAGTATTTT.

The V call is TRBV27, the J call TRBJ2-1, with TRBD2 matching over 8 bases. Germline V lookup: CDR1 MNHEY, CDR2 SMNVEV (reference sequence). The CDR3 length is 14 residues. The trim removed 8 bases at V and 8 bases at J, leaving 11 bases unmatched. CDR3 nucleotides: TGTGCCAGCGGAGAACCGGTTAGCGGGGATGAGCAGTTCTTC. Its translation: CASGEPVSGDEQFF.

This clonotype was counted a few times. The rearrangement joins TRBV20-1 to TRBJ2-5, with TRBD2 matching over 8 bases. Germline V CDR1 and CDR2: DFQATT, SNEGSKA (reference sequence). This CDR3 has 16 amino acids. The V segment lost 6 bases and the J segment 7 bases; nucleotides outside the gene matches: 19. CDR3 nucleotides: TGCAGTGCCACTCGCATACGGGCGGGAGGAGGAGGGACCCAGTACTTC. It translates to CSATRIRAGGGGTQYF.

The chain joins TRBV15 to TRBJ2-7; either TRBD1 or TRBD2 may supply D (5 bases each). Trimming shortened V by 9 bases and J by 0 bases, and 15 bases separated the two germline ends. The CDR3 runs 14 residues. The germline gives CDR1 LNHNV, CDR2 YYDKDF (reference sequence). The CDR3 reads CATAGAESSYEQYF. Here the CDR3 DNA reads TGTGCCACTGCCGGGGCAGAGAGCTCCTACGAGCAGTACTTC.